This TCR beta chain was captured in a study of blood T cell repertoires in COVID-19. Study at large: Acute and convalescent COVID-19 samples came from the United States, Italy and Spain. PBMCs, B-cell-depleted T cells, or T cells provided the cDNA or gDNA that made up the material.

The authors' processing: Reference gene primers were amplified, and this amplification served to estimate nucleated cell counts. The table came from immunoSEQ multiplex PCR; TCRdb's copy has only in-frame clones and leaves some out. V and J calls and clone size are those listed in that table; D and trimming were worked out from the DNA. This table holds around 170,000 clones, roughly nine tenths found once. Germline V gives CDR1 MDHEN, CDR2 SYDVKM. The CDR3 contains 16 residues. V lost 5 bases, J lost 2 bases, and 10 bases stayed unmatched. This clone has more than one count but fewer than ten. The source material was peripheral blood. The chain carries TRBV28 and TRBJ1-2, with 8 bases fitting TRBD1. The receptor was derived from a man aged 45 to 65 with acute or convalescent COVID-19. The chain's CDR3 is CASSDRGDPLNYGYTF. The CDR3 DNA reads TGTGCCAGCAGTGACAGGGGAGACCCCCTAAACTATGGCTACACCTTC.